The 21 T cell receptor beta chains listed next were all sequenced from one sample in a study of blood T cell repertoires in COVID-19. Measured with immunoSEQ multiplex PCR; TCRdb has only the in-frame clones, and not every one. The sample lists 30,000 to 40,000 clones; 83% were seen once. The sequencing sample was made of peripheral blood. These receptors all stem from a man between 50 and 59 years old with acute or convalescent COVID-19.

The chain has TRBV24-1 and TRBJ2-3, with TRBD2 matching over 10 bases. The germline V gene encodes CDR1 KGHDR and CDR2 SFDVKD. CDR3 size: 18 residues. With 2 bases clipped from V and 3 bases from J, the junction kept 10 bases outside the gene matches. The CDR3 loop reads CATSDSSGRAGRTDTQYF. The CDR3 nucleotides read TGTGCCACCAGTGATTCGAGCGGGAGGGCCGGACGGACAGATACGCAGTATTTT.

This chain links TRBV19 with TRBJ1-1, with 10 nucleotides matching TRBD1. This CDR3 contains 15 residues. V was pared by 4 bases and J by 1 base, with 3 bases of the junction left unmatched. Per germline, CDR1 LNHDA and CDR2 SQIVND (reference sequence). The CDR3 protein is CASSTGDRGNTEAFF. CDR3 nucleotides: TGTGCCAGTAGTACGGGGGACAGGGGGAACACTGAAGCTTTCTTT.

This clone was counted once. The CDR3 region has the DNA TGTGCCAGCAGTGAGTGGCAGGGAATCTCCTACGAGCAGTACTTC. Translation gives CASSEWQGISYEQYF. The chain joins TRBV6-1 to TRBJ2-7, with D perhaps matching TRBD1 (5 bases). CDR3 length: 15 amino acids. In germline, CDR1 is MNHNS, CDR2 SASEGT. The germline V and J ends were trimmed by 3 bases and 0 bases, with 12 bases remaining between them.

The CDR3 DNA is TGTGCCACCAGGGGTAAGGGGAACTATGGCTACACCTTC. Amino acids: CATRGKGNYGYTF. The chain combines TRBV24-1 with TRBJ1-2; perhaps TRBD1 as D (5 bases). This CDR3 region has 13 residues. The germline gives CDR1 KGHDR, CDR2 SFDVKD. The V end lost 7 bases, the J end lost 2 bases, and 10 bases lay between the germline ends.

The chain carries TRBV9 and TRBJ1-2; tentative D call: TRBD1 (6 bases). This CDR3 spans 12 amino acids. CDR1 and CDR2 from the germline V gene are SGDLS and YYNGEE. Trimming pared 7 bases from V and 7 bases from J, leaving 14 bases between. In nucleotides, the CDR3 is TGTGCCAGCTTCAGACAGGCGCGTGGCTACACCTTC. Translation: CASFRQARGYTF.

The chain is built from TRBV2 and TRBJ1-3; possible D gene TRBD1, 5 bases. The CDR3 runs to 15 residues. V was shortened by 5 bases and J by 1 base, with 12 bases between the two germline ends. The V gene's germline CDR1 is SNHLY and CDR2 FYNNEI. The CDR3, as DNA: TGTGCCAGCAGTATATCAGGGATTTCTGGAAACACCATATATTTT. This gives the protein CASSISGISGNTIYF.

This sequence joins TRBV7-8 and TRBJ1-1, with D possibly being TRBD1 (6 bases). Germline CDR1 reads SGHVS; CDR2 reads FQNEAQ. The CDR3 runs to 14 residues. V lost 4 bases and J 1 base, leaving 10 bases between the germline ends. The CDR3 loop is CASSSWTENTEAFF. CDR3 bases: TGTGCCAGCAGCTCCTGGACAGAGAACACTGAAGCTTTCTTT.

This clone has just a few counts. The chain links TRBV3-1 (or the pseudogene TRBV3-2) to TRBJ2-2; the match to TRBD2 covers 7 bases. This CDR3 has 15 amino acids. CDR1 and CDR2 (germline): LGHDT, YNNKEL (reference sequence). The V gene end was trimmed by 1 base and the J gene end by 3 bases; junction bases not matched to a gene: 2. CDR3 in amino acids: CASSQVLADTGELFF. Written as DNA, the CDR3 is TGTGCCAGCAGCCAAGTTCTAGCGGACACCGGGGAGCTGTTTTTT.

The CDR3 region has the DNA TGCGCCAGCAGCCAAGATCCAGGGCAAGAGACCCAGTACTTC. Protein: CASSQDPGQETQYF. This chain links TRBV4-1 with TRBJ2-5, with a weak D call TRBD1 (5 bases). The V end lost 0 bases, the J end lost 2 bases, and 7 bases lay between the germline ends. Germline values: CDR1 MGHRA, CDR2 YSYEKL. This CDR3 is built from 14 residues.

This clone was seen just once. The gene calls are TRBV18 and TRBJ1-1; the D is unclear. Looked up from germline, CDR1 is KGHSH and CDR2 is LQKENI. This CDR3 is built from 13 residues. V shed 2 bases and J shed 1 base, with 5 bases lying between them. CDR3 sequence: CASSPSSNTEAFF. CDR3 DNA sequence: TGTGCCAGCTCACCATCTTCGAACACTGAAGCTTTCTTT.

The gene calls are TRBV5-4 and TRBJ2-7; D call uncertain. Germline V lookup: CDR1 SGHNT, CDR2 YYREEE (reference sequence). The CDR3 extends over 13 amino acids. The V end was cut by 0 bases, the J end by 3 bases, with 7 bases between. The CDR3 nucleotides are TGTGCCAGCAGCTTGGAACAAAGCTACGAGCAGTACTTC. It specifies CASSLEQSYEQYF.

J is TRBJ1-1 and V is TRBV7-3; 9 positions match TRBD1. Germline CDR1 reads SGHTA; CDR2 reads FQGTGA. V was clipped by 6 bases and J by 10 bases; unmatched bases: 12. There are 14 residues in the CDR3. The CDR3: CASRLDRGLEGAFF. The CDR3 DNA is TGTGCCAGCAGATTGGACAGGGGACTAGAAGGAGCTTTCTTT.

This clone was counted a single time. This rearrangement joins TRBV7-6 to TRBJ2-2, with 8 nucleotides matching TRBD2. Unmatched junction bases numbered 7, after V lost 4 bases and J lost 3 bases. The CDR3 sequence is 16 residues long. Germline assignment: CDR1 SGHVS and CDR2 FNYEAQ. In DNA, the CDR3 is TGTGCCAGCAGCTCCGGGACTAGAGGGTACACCGGGGAGCTGTTTTTT. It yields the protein CASSSGTRGYTGELFF.

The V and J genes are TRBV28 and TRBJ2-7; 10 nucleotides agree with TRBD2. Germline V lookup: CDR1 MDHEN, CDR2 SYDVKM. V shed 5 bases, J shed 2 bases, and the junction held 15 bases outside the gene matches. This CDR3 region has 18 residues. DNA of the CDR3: TGTGCCAGCAGTCGGATACCAGGCCCTAGCGGGGGTCCCTACGAGCAGTACTTC. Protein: CASSRIPGPSGGPYEQYF. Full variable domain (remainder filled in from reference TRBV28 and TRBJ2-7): DVKVTQSSRYLVKRTGEKVFLECVQDMDHENMFWYRQDPGLGLRLIYFSYDVKMKEKGDIPEGYSVSREKKERFSLILESASTNQTSMYLCASSRIPGPSGGPYEQYFGPGTRLTVT.

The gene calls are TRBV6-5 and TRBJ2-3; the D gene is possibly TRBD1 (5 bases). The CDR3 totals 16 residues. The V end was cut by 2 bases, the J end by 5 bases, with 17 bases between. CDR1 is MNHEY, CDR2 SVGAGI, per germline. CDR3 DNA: TGTGCCAGCAGTTACGGTGGGGCGGCTAGGGGAGATACGCAGTATTTT. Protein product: CASSYGGAARGDTQYF.

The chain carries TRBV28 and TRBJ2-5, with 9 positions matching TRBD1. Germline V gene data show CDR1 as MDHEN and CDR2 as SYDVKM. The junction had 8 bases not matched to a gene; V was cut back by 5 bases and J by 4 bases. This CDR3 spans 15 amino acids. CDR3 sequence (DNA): TGTGCCAGCAGTGAAACGACAGGGGGAAGAGAGACCCAGTACTTC. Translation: CASSETTGGRETQYF.

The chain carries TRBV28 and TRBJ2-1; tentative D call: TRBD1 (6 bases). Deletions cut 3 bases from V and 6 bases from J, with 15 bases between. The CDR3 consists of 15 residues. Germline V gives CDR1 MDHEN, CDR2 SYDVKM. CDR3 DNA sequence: TGTGCCAGCAGTTTCCAGCCCCGGACAGTCAATGAGCAGTTCTTC. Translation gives CASSFQPRTVNEQFF.

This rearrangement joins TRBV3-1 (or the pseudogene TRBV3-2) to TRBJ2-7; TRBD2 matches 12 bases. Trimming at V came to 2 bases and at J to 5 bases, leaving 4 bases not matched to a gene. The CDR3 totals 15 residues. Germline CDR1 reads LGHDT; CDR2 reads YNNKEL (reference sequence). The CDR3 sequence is CASSQMLAGGDEQYF. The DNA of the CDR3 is TGTGCCAGCAGCCAAATGCTAGCGGGAGGGGACGAGCAGTACTTC.

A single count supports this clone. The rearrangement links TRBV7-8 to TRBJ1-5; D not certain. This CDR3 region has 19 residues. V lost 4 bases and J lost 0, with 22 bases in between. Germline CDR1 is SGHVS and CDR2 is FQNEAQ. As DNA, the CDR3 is TGTGCCAGCAGCTCGTCCGGGTCGACCCACATCCATAGCAATCAGCCCCAGCATTTT. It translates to CASSSSGSTHIHSNQPQHF.

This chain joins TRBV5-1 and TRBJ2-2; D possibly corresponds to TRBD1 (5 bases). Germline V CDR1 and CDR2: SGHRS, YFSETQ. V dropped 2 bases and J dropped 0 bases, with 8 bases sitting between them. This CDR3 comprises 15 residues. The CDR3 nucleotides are TGCGCCAGCAGCTTACAGGCGGCGAACACCGGGGAGCTGTTTTTT. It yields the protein CASSLQAANTGELFF.

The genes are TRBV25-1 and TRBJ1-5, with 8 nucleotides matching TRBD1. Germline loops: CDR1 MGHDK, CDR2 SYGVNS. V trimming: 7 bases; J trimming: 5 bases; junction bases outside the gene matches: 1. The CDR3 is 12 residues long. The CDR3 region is CASTGGDQPQHF. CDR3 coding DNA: TGTGCCAGCACAGGGGGCGATCAGCCCCAGCATTTT.